These 14 T cell receptor beta chains were all obtained from the same sample, sequenced in a study of blood T cells in healthy people across ages. Primers used in a second PCR of about 7 to 12 cycles were a sample-barcoded 5' primer and a J-beta primer mix. TCRdb used MiXCR to reprocess the 5' RACE reads, holding one entry per CDR3 protein. Among about 1.8 million distinct CDR3 sequences, around half were seen once, and the ten largest hold over 2%. Sequencing was carried out using blood. The receptors originated from a woman aged 35 to 49 in good health.

The chain recombines TRBV24-1 with TRBJ2-1, with a possible D match to TRBD2 (6 bases). V lost 3 bases to trimming and J lost 5 bases, with 13 bases between them. Germline CDR1 is KGHDR and CDR2 is SFDVKD. The CDR3 is 15 residues long. This chain's CDR3 is CATSDGPGLDNEQFF. Here the CDR3 DNA reads TGTGCCACCAGTGATGGTCCGGGACTTGACAATGAGCAGTTCTTC.

This clonotype was detected only once. This rearrangement joins TRBV27 to TRBJ2-7, with a weak D call TRBD2 (5 bases). The V end lost 5 bases, the J end lost 5 bases, and 16 bases lay between the germline ends. Germline CDR1 reads MNHEY; CDR2 reads SMNVEV (reference sequence). The CDR3 contains 14 residues. The CDR3 reads CASSLDTTRHEQYF. CDR3 nucleotide sequence: TGTGCCAGCAGTCTGGATACCACTAGGCACGAGCAGTACTTC.

The genes are TRBV24-1 and TRBJ2-5; D remains ambiguous. CDR3 length equals 13 residues. Trimming removed 6 bases from V and 11 bases from J, with 18 bases in between. Germline values: CDR1 KGHDR, CDR2 SFDVKD. The CDR3 DNA sequence: TGTGCCACCAGTCTTGACGGCGGCAATGAGCAGTACTTC. Translating gives CATSLDGGNEQYF.

Only a few counts were recorded for this clonotype. The chain carries TRBV4-1 and TRBJ2-7; 11 bases line up with TRBD1. CDR1 MGHRA and CDR2 YSYEKL come from the germline V gene. J was trimmed by 4 bases and V by 4 bases; bases with no gene match: 6. The CDR3 sequence is 15 residues long. The CDR3 region has the DNA TGCGCCAGCAGCCTCCGGGACAGGGGGATATACGAGCAGTACTTC. Its translation is CASSLRDRGIYEQYF.

The rearrangement links TRBV4-3 to TRBJ2-1; a possible D gene is TRBD1 (6 bases). Germline values: CDR1 LGHNA, CDR2 YSLEER. The CDR3 runs 17 residues. V shed 1 base and J shed 7 bases, with 20 bases lying between them. CDR3: CASSQAPGTRGRNEQFF. The CDR3 region has the DNA TGCGCCAGCAGCCAAGCTCCGGGGACAAGGGGTAGAAATGAGCAGTTCTTC.

The chain employs TRBV7-2 and TRBJ2-3; D is unresolved. The CDR3 has 13 residues. V dropped 7 bases and J dropped 2 bases, with 10 bases sitting between them. Germline V gene data show CDR1 as SGHTA and CDR2 as FQGNSA. For the CDR3, the DNA is TGTGCCAGCAACCGGGCTCACACAGATACGCAGTATTTT. Translating gives CASNRAHTDTQYF.

The chain uses TRBV7-9 and TRBJ2-5, with TRBD1 matching over 8 bases. This CDR3 contains 17 residues. V lost 5 bases, J lost 3 bases, and 14 bases stayed unmatched. Germline V gene data show CDR1 as SEHNR and CDR2 as FQNEAQ (reference sequence). The CDR3 loop reads CASSPLLGQARKETQYF. The CDR3 DNA reads as TGTGCCAGCAGCCCCCTCTTGGGACAGGCGAGGAAAGAGACCCAGTACTTC.

The chain couples TRBV4-3 to TRBJ2-3; D uncertain. The CDR3 sequence is 14 residues long. In germline, CDR1 is LGHNA, CDR2 YSLEER. V gave up 2 bases and J gave up 4 bases, with 10 bases separating them. The chain's CDR3 is CASSQTAKSDTQYF. The DNA of the CDR3 is TGCGCCAGCAGCCAAACAGCGAAGTCAGATACGCAGTATTTT.

Notes on this clonotype: A much larger clone differs by one base, so this may be a read error. The chain has TRBV4-1 and TRBJ2-4; TRBD1 is a possible D gene (6 bases). The last part of the DNA fits TRBJ2-7 better; the J call may be wrong. The CDR3 contains 15 residues. Per germline, CDR1 MGHRA and CDR2 YSYEKL. The CDR3: CASGPTTQGSYEQYF. The CDR3 DNA reads TGCGCCAGCGGCCCGACCACGCAGGGGTCCTACGAGCAGTACTTC.

The rearrangement links TRBV20-1 to TRBJ2-5; TRBD2 aligns across 8 bases. The CDR3 runs 14 residues. Germline V gene sequence: CDR1 DFQATT, CDR2 SNEGSKA (reference sequence). J gave up 5 bases and V 4 bases, and 9 bases lay outside the gene matches. The CDR3 nucleotides read TGCAGTGCTATAGCGGGGAGAGGTCGGGAGACCCAGTACTTC. Translation gives CSAIAGRGRETQYF.

This clonotype appeared a few times. The CDR3 DNA reads as TGTGCCAGCAGAAGCGACAGGGTGTTTTATGGCTACACCTTC. Translated, it gives CASRSDRVFYGYTF. This chain uses TRBV6-5 with TRBJ1-2, with 7 bases that match TRBD1. The CDR3 is made up of 14 amino acids. The V and J ends lost 6 bases and 5 bases, in that order; junction bases with no gene match: 9. Germline V gene lookup returns CDR1 MNHEY and CDR2 SVGAGI.

The chain carries TRBV15 and TRBJ2-3, with D perhaps TRBD1 (7 bases). The CDR3 runs 19 residues. V was shortened by 1 base and J by 2 bases, with 22 bases between the two germline ends. Germline V gene sequence: CDR1 LNHNV, CDR2 YYDKDF (reference sequence). The CDR3, as DNA: TGTGCCACCAGCAGAGCCCCACCTGGCGGGACAGAGAACACAGATACGCAGTATTTT. Translation gives CATSRAPPGGTENTDTQYF.

Here the CDR3 DNA reads TGTGCCAGCAGCTCACGACCAACGGCAGATACGCAGTATTTT. Its translation is CASSSRPTADTQYF. This sequence joins TRBV9 and TRBJ2-3; D not resolved. The V end was cut by 4 bases, the J end by 4 bases, with 13 bases between. There are 14 residues in the CDR3. CDR1 and CDR2 from the germline V gene are SGDLS and YYNGEE.

The V call is TRBV5-1, the J call TRBJ1-6; 9 positions match TRBD1. This CDR3 contains 15 residues. The germline CDR1 and CDR2 sequences are SGHRS and YFSETQ. J was trimmed by 9 bases and V by 4 bases; bases with no gene match: 8. The CDR3 reads CASSREGQGSSPLHF. In DNA, the CDR3 is TGCGCCAGCAGCAGAGAGGGACAGGGAAGTTCACCCCTCCACTTT. The full variable domain, with the rest looked up from reference TRBV5-1 and TRBJ1-6, is KAGVTQTPRYLIKTRGQQVTLSCSPISGHRSVSWYQQTPGQGLQFLFEYFSETQRNKGNFPGRFSGRQFSNSRSEMNVSTLELGDSALYLCASSREGQGSSPLHFGNGTRLTVT.